The 27 T cell receptor beta chains below were found in one sample sequenced in a study of blood T cell repertoires in COVID-19. Using immunoSEQ multiplex PCR, the repertoire was profiled, and TCRdb retains in-frame clones only, with some absent. The sample records 150,000 to 200,000 clones, 80% to 90% being singletons. The sample consisted of peripheral blood. These receptors originate from a man in his sixties with acute or convalescent COVID-19.

Remarks on this clone: Other DNA variants within this sample encode the same CDR3. The gene calls are TRBV28 and TRBJ1-3; no firm D call. The ends were cut back, 6 bases at V and 0 bases at J, with 6 bases in the middle. In germline, CDR1 is MDHEN, CDR2 SYDVKM. This CDR3 is built from 13 residues. CDR3 nucleotide sequence: TGTGCCAGCAGACGTAGCTCTGGAAACACCATATATTTT. Protein product: CASRRSSGNTIYF.

V and J are TRBV28 and TRBJ2-4, with TRBD1 identical over 9 bases. The CDR3 sequence is 19 residues long. The trim removed 6 bases at V and 0 bases at J, leaving 15 bases unmatched. The germline V gene encodes CDR1 MDHEN and CDR2 SYDVKM. The CDR3 loop reads CASSYPRDREVLAKNIQYF. DNA of the CDR3: TGTGCCAGCAGCTACCCCCGGGACAGGGAAGTTTTAGCCAAAAACATTCAGTACTTC.

The CDR3 loop is CASSLTGMNTEAFF. DNA for the CDR3: TGTGCCAGCAGCTTGACGGGAATGAACACTGAAGCTTTCTTT. The chain couples TRBV5-4 to TRBJ1-1; D is undetermined. Germline V gene sequence: CDR1 SGHNT, CDR2 YYREEE (reference sequence). The CDR3 extends over 14 amino acids. Trimming left V 1 base short and J 0 bases short, with 7 bases between.

In this sample, this clone turned up once. The genes are TRBV2 and TRBJ2-7, with TRBD1 matching 7 bases. Germline V gene sequence: CDR1 SNHLY, CDR2 FYNNEI. The CDR3 totals 13 residues. The trim removed 4 bases at V and 5 bases at J, leaving 5 bases unmatched. In DNA form, the CDR3 reads TGTGCCAGCAGTGTTGTCAGGGGGAACGAGCAGTACTTC. It codes for CASSVVRGNEQYF. The variable domain in full, completed from reference TRBV2 and TRBJ2-7, reads EPEVTQTPSHQVTQMGQEVILRCVPISNHLYFYWYRQILGQKVEFLVSFYNNEISEKSEIFDDQFSVERPDGSNFTLKIRSTKLEDSAMYFCASSVVRGNEQYFGPGTRLTVT.

This clone was counted a few times. V is TRBV28 and J is TRBJ1-6; D possibly corresponds to TRBD1 (5 bases). This CDR3 is 12 amino acids long. From germline, CDR1 is MDHEN and CDR2 SYDVKM. Trimming stripped 7 bases from V and 9 bases from J, with 10 bases between. CDR3 nucleotides: TGTGCCAGCACGGAGGGGTTTTCACCCCTCCACTTT. Translated: CASTEGFSPLHF.

This chain links TRBV28 with TRBJ2-7, with D possibly matching TRBD1 (5 bases). This CDR3 contains 15 residues. The germline V gene encodes CDR1 MDHEN and CDR2 SYDVKM. The V and J ends lost 5 bases and 3 bases respectively, with 17 bases between them. CDR3 sequence reads: CASSQPTVRNYEQYF. As DNA, the CDR3 is TGTGCCAGCAGTCAACCGACAGTGCGAAACTACGAGCAGTACTTC.

The chain combines TRBV5-1 with TRBJ2-1, with 8 bases identical to TRBD2. Germline V gives CDR1 SGHRS, CDR2 YFSETQ. V shed 4 bases and J 12 bases; nucleotides not matched to a gene: 9. The CDR3 extends over 13 amino acids. The CDR3 DNA follows: TGCGCCAGCAGCCAGGGACTAGGTGTTGTGCAGTTCTTC. Translation gives CASSQGLGVVQFF.

This clone was recorded once. The rearrangement joins TRBV5-3 to TRBJ1-2; no clear D. TRBV5-3 is known as an ORF, though its function is uncertain. This CDR3 region has 13 residues. With 1 base removed from V and 3 bases from J, the gap between germline ends came to 7 bases. The CDR3 DNA reads as TGTGCCAGAAGCTTGTGCGGCTACTATGGCTACACCTTC. It encodes CARSLCGYYGYTF.

This chain connects TRBV5-1 to TRBJ2-4; 10 bases align to TRBD1. Trimming removed 0 bases from V and 0 bases from J; junction bases left unmatched: 9. The CDR3 totals 19 residues. Germline CDR1 and CDR2: SGHRS and YFSETQ. The CDR3: CASSLGPGQGNLAKNIQYF. As DNA, the CDR3 is TGCGCCAGCAGCTTGGGCCCGGGACAGGGGAACCTAGCCAAAAACATTCAGTACTTC.

This clone was detected a few times. The V call is TRBV24-1, the J call TRBJ2-7, with 9 nucleotides matching TRBD1. Looked up from germline, CDR1 is KGHDR and CDR2 is SFDVKD. V was pared by 4 bases and J by 5 bases, with 5 bases of the junction left unmatched. The CDR3 extends over 14 amino acids. The CDR3 DNA reads as TGTGCCACCAGTGAGTCCGGGACAGGGAACGAGCAGTACTTC. This translates into CATSESGTGNEQYF.

This chain joins TRBV7-9 and TRBJ2-5, with a tentative D call TRBD2 (5 bases). CDR1 and CDR2 (germline): SEHNR, FQNEAQ (reference sequence). The CDR3 contains 16 residues. V was trimmed by 4 bases and J by 2 bases, leaving 17 bases between them. CDR3 in amino acids: CASSSSFFPGQETQYF. The CDR3 DNA is TGTGCCAGCAGCTCAAGTTTTTTTCCGGGGCAAGAGACCCAGTACTTC.

This rearrangement joins TRBV7-6 to TRBJ2-1, with 11 bases fitting TRBD2. This CDR3 spans 15 amino acids. The trim removed 1 base at V and 9 bases at J, leaving 5 bases unmatched. The germline gives CDR1 SGHVS, CDR2 FNYEAQ. In DNA, the CDR3 is TGTGCCAGCAGCTTAGGACTAGCGGGATTGAGTGAGCAGTTCTTC. This encodes CASSLGLAGLSEQFF.

The chain employs TRBV28 and TRBJ2-1, with 9 positions matching TRBD2. Germline CDR1 MDHEN, CDR2 SYDVKM. The CDR3 is 17 amino acids. V lost 3 bases, J lost 7 bases, and 13 bases stayed unmatched. CDR3 nucleotides: TGTGCCAGCAGTTTTATAGGTAGCGGGAGCAACGGGAATGAGCAGTTCTTC. Translating gives CASSFIGSGSNGNEQFF.

The J gene is TRBJ1-2, the V gene TRBV30; D uncertain. Germline CDR1 GTSNPN, CDR2 SVGIG (reference sequence). V lost 2 bases and J lost 8, with 21 bases in between. This CDR3 has 15 residues. In DNA, the CDR3 is TGTGCCTGGAGTTGGGTGGTCCGGTCCCCGAGGGGCTACACCTTC. The encoded protein is CAWSWVVRSPRGYTF.

This clone has just one count. The chain uses TRBV7-3 and TRBJ1-1; unclear D gene. CDR1 is SGHTA, CDR2 FQGTGA, per germline. CDR3 length equals 13 residues. V was clipped by 5 bases and J by 2 bases, with 9 bases between them. CDR3 coding DNA: TGTGCCAGCAGCGGGAGTTATAACACTGAAGCTTTCTTT. It yields the protein CASSGSYNTEAFF.

This clone has only one observation. V and J are TRBV4-2 and TRBJ2-1; D is uncertain. The V gene lost 0 bases and the J gene lost 3 bases, with 9 bases spanning the gap. There are 15 residues in the CDR3. Germline V gives CDR1 LGHNA, CDR2 YNFKEQ. This chain's CDR3 is CASSQDLLFYNEQFF. The CDR3, as DNA: TGTGCCAGCAGCCAAGATCTCTTGTTCTACAATGAGCAGTTCTTC.

This chain joins TRBV19 and TRBJ2-1; TRBD1 matches at 7 bases. Germline-derived CDR1 and CDR2 are LNHDA and SQIVND (reference sequence). The V segment lost 3 bases and the J segment 1 base; nucleotides outside the gene matches: 9. The CDR3 length is 17 residues. The CDR3 spells CASSMGLGGLSYNEQFF. In nucleotides, the CDR3 is TGTGCCAGTAGTATGGGGTTAGGGGGCTTATCCTACAATGAGCAGTTCTTC. The whole variable domain, remainder taken from reference TRBV19 and TRBJ2-1, is DGGITQSPKYLFRKEGQNVTLSCEQNLNHDAMYWYRQDPGQGLRLIYYSQIVNDFQKGDIAEGYSVSREKKESFPLTVTSAQKNPTAFYLCASSMGLGGLSYNEQFFGPGTRLTVL.

This chain's CDR3 is CASAPGGQGYQETQYF. Here the CDR3 DNA reads TGTGCCAGCGCCCCAGGAGGGCAGGGCTACCAAGAGACCCAGTACTTC. The J gene is TRBJ2-5, the V gene TRBV5-5, with a weak D call TRBD2 (6 bases). Germline V gene data show CDR1 as SGHKS and CDR2 as YYEKEE (reference sequence). The V end was cut by 7 bases, the J end by 0 bases, with 19 bases between. The CDR3 has 16 amino acids.

This chain links TRBV6-5 with TRBJ2-1, with 8 bases fitting TRBD1. The CDR3 has 12 residues. The V segment lost 4 bases and the J segment 13 bases; nucleotides outside the gene matches: 6. Per germline, CDR1 MNHEY and CDR2 SVGAGI. Here the CDR3 reads CASSSFGQGQFF. The CDR3 nucleotides are TGTGCCAGCAGTTCCTTCGGACAGGGTCAGTTCTTC.

V is TRBV6-2 or TRBV6-3 and J is TRBJ1-5, with D maybe TRBD1 (5 bases). This CDR3 spans 17 amino acids. V shed 2 bases and J shed 0 bases, with 14 bases lying between them. Germline CDR1 and CDR2: MNHEY and SVGEGT. The CDR3 loop is CASSYLDSYLSNQPQHF. Here the CDR3 DNA reads TGTGCCAGCAGTTACCTTGACAGTTACCTTAGCAATCAGCCCCAGCATTTT.

The chain has TRBV7-2 and TRBJ2-7; 7 bases map to TRBD2. From germline, CDR1 is SGHTA and CDR2 FQGNSA. This CDR3 contains 14 residues. V was pared by 3 bases and J by 6 bases, with 8 bases of the junction left unmatched. The CDR3 DNA follows: TGTGCCAGCAGCTTTCAGCGGGAACTTCCCGAGCAGTACTTC. Translated: CASSFQRELPEQYF.

This clone was picked up a small number of times. The chain recombines TRBV9 with TRBJ2-1, with 9 bases aligning to TRBD1. J was trimmed by 6 bases and V by 3 bases; bases with no gene match: 13. The CDR3 runs 17 residues. Germline CDR1 is SGDLS and CDR2 is YYNGEE. CDR3 coding DNA: TGTGCCAGCAGCGCCCCGCCCGGGACAGGGAAGAGCAATGAGCAGTTCTTC. This translates into CASSAPPGTGKSNEQFF.

This clone came up once. The chain links TRBV19 to TRBJ1-2; TRBD1 aligns across 7 bases. The ends lost 4 bases at V and 3 bases at J; junction bases unmatched: 14. Per the germline V gene, CDR1 is LNHDA and CDR2 is SQIVND (reference sequence). This CDR3 has 17 residues. This CDR3 reads CASSKGAAALVYYGYTF. CDR3 nucleotides: TGTGCCAGTAGTAAGGGGGCAGCAGCCCTCGTCTACTATGGCTACACCTTC.

The V call is TRBV7-9, the J call TRBJ1-1, with D unresolved. The V end lost 6 bases, the J end lost 5 bases, and 10 bases lay between the germline ends. There are 12 residues in the CDR3. Germline loops: CDR1 SEHNR, CDR2 FQNEAQ (reference sequence). CDR3: CASSTVTTEAFF. In DNA, the CDR3 is TGTGCCAGCAGTACCGTCACAACTGAAGCTTTCTTT.

V gene TRBV20-1 combines with J gene TRBJ2-3; D not resolved. V dropped 6 bases and J dropped 5 bases, with 9 bases sitting between them. Per the germline V gene, CDR1 is DFQATT and CDR2 is SNEGSKA (reference sequence). This CDR3 has 11 residues. DNA of the CDR3: TGCAGTGCCCCCCGGTTAGATACGCAGTATTTT. Translation gives CSAPRLDTQYF.

The chain carries TRBV7-9 and TRBJ1-1; D is unclear. V dropped 1 base and J dropped 4 bases, with 10 bases sitting between them. The length of the CDR3 is 14 residues. Germline CDR1 is SEHNR and CDR2 is FQNEAQ (reference sequence). The CDR3 region has the DNA TGTGCCAGCAGCTTAGGGGGAGGTGCCACTGAAGCTTTCTTT. This encodes CASSLGGGATEAFF.

The chain recombines TRBV27 with TRBJ2-3; 12 bases align to TRBD1. V shed 8 bases, J shed 4 bases, and the junction held 13 bases outside the gene matches. The germline V gene encodes CDR1 MNHEY and CDR2 SMNVEV (reference sequence). The CDR3 has 17 amino acids. The DNA for the CDR3 is TGTGCCAGCTATTACCGCCCCGGGACAGGGGGCCCAGATACGCAGTATTTT. Amino acid sequence: CASYYRPGTGGPDTQYF.